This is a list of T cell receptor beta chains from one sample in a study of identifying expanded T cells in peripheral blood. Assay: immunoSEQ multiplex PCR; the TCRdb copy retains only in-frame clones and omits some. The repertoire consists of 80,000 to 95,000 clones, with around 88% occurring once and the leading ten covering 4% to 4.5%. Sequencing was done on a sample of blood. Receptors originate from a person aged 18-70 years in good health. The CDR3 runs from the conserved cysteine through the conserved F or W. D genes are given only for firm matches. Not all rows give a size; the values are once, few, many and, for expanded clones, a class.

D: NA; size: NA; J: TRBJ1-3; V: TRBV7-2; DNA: TGTGCCAGCAGTTTTCCTCGGGGCCTCTCTGGAAACACCATATATTTT; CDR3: CASSFPRGLSGNTIYF
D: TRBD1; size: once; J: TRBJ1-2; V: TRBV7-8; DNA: TGTGCCAGCAGCCAAACCGGGACAGGGTTGAGCGGCTACACCTTC; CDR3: CASSQTGTGLSGYTF
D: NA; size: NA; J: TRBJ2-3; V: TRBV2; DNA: TGTGCCAGCCAGAATAGGTTACAGCCAAGCACAGATACGCAGTATTTT; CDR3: CASQNRLQPSTDTQYF
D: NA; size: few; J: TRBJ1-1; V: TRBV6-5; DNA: TGTGCCAGCAGACAGAACCTTCTGAACACTGAAGCTTTCTTT; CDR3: CASRQNLLNTEAFF
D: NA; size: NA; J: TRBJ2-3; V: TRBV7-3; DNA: TGTGCCAGCAGCTTAAGGGTCCCAGATACGCAGTATTTT; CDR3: CASSLRVPDTQYF
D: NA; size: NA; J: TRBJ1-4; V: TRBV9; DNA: TGTGCCAGCACGAGATGGGCGGACAGACCTAATGAAAAACTGTTTTTT; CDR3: CASTRWADRPNEKLFF
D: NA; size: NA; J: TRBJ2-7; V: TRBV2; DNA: TGTGCCAGCAGCCCAATCACGGACTCCTATCTCGAGCAGTACTTC; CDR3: CASSPITDSYLEQYF
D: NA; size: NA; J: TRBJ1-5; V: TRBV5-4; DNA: TGTGCCAGCAGCATCAGGGGTAGCAATCAGCCCCAGCATTTT; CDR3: CASSIRGSNQPQHF
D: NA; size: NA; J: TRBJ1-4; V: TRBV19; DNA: TGTGCCAGTAGTACCCCCCCATTCACAGGAGCAACTAATGAAAAACTGTTTTTT; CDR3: CASSTPPFTGATNEKLFF
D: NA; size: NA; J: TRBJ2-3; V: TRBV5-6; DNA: TGTGCCAGCAGCACGAGCACAGATACGCAGTATTTT; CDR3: CASSTSTDTQYF
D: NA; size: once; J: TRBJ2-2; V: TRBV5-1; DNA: TGCGCCAGCAGCTCGCTAGCTGATAGATCGACCGGGGAGCTGTTTTTT; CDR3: CASSSLADRSTGELFF
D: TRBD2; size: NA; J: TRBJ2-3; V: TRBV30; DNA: TGTGCCTGGAGCTCCCCTAGCGGGATCTTAGATACGCAGTATTTT; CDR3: CAWSSPSGILDTQYF
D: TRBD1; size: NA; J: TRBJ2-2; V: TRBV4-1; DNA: TGCGCCAGCAAAGCAGGGGGCGAAACCGGGGAGCTGTTTTTT; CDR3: CASKAGGETGELFF
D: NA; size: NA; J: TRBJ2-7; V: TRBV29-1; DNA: TGCAGCGTTGGGCACGGACAGTCCTACGAGCAGTACTTC; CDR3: CSVGHGQSYEQYF
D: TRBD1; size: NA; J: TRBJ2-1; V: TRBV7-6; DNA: TGTGCCAGCAGCTTAGCGGAGGGGACAGGGATTCCGTTCTTC; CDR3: CASSLAEGTGIPFF
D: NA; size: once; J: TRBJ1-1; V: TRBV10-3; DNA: TGTGCCACCAAGGGGGGTGGCACTGAAGCTTTCTTT; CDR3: CATKGGGTEAFF
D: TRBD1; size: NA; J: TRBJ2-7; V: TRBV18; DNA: TGTGCCAGCTCGGCCGGGACAGGGCCCTACGAGCAGTACTTC; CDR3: CASSAGTGPYEQYF
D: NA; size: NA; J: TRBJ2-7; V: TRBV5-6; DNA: TGTGCCAGCAGCTTGGCCGAGGACTACGAGCAGTACTTC; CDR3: CASSLAEDYEQYF
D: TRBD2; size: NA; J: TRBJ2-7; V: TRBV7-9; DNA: TGTGCCAGCAGCCCTCAACTAGCGGGGGGGTACGAGCAGTACTTC; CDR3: CASSPQLAGGYEQYF
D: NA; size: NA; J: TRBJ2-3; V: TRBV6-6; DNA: TGTGCCAGCAGTCCGGGCGACAGCCGGTCCCAGTATTTT; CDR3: CASSPGDSRSQYF
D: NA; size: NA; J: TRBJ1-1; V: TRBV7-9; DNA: TGTGCCAGCAGCTTAAGAGGGAACACTGAAGCTTTCTTT; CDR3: CASSLRGNTEAFF
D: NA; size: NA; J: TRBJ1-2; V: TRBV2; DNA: TGTGCCAGCAGTGTGGGGGGGTCTGTTTCCTATGGCTACACCTTC; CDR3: CASSVGGSVSYGYTF
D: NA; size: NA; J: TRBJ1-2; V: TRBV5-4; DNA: TGTGCCAGCAGCTTAGGTCGGGGGTCTGGCTACACCTTC; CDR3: CASSLGRGSGYTF
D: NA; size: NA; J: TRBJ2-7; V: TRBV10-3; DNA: TGTGCCATCAGTGAATGGCGGCTAGGTGGACCCAGTGGGGCCTACGAGCAGTACTTC; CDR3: CAISEWRLGGPSGAYEQYF
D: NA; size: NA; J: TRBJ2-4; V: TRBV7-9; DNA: TGTGCCAGCAGCCCCCAACCCGGCAAGGCCAAAAACATTCAGTACTTC; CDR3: CASSPQPGKAKNIQYF
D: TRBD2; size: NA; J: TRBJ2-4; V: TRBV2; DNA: TGTGCCAGCAGTGAAAGGGCTAGCGGGAGCGGCATTCAGTACTTC; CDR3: CASSERASGSGIQYF
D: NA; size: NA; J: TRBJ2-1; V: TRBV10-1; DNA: TGCGCCAGCAGAACCGGGCCACCTGGGGCCCATGAGCAGTTCTTC; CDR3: CASRTGPPGAHEQFF
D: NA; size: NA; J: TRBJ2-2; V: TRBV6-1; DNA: TGTGCCAGCAGTGAAGCTCCAGGAGGGACCGGGGAGCTGTTTTTT; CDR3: CASSEAPGGTGELFF
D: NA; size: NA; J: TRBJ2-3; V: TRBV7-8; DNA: TGTGCCAGCAGCTTAGCGACCGGGACCAGCACAGATACGCAGTATTTT; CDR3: CASSLATGTSTDTQYF
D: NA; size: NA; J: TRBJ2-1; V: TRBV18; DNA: TGTGCCAGCTCACCAGGGGGGCAGGACAATGAGCAGTTCTTC; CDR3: CASSPGGQDNEQFF
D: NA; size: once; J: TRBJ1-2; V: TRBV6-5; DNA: TGTGCCAGCAACCAAAAAGGGGTGGTCTATGGCTACACCTTC; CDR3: CASNQKGVVYGYTF
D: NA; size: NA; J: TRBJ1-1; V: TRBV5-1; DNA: TGCGCCAGCAGCTTACGGGTGGTGACTGAAGCTTTCTTT; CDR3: CASSLRVVTEAFF
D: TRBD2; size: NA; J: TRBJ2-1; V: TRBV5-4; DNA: TGTGCCAGCAGCACCTTTAGCGGGGGTGTTTACAATGAGCAGTTCTTC; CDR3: CASSTFSGGVYNEQFF
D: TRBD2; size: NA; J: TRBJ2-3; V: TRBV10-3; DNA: TGTGCCAGCAGTGAATCTAGCGGGAGTTCAGATACGCAGTATTTT; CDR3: CASSESSGSSDTQYF
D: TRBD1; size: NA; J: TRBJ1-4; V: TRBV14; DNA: TGTGCCAGCAGCCAAGATCGGACAGGGGCCAAACTGTTTTTT; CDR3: CASSQDRTGAKLFF
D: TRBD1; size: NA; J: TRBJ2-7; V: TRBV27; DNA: TGTGCCAGCAGTGTGGGACAGGGTTCCTACGAGCAGTACTTC; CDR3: CASSVGQGSYEQYF
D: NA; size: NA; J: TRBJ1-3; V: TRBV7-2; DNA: TGTGCCAGCAGCCAAAAACACGCAGACTCTGGAAACACCATATATTTT; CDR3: CASSQKHADSGNTIYF
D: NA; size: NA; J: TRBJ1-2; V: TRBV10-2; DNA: TGCGCCAGCAGTGAGGCCGTATACTATGGCTACACCTTC; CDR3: CASSEAVYYGYTF
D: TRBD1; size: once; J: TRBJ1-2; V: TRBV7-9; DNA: TGTGCCAGCAGCTACTCACAGATAATCACAGGGGGCAACTATGGCTACACCTTC; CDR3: CASSYSQIITGGNYGYTF
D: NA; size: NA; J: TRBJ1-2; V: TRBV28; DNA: TGTGCCAGCAGGACGTATACTAACTATGGCTACACCTTC; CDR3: CASRTYTNYGYTF
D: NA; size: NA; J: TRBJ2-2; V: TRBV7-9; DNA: TGTGCCAGCAGTCTCAAGGATCTCTCGAACACCGGGGAGCTGTTTTTT; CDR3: CASSLKDLSNTGELFF
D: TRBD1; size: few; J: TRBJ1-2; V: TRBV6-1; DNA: TGTGCCAGCAGTGACCTGAGGGGACAGGGCTATGGCTACACCTTC; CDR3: CASSDLRGQGYGYTF
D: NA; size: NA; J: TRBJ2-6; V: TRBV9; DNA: TGTGCCAGCAGCGTAGGCCCCTCTGGGGCCAACGTCCTGACTTTC; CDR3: CASSVGPSGANVLTF
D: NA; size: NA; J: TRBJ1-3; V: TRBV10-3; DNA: TGTGCCTGCGGCGGGAGCTCTGGAAACACCATATATTTT; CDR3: CACGGSSGNTIYF
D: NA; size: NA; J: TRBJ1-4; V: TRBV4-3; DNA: TGCGCCAGCAGCCGATGGGCGGACTCCAACGCGGATGAAAAACTGTTTTTT; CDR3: CASSRWADSNADEKLFF
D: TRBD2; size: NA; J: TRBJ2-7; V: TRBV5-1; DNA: TGCGCCAGCAGCTTGGGAGTAGCGGGAACCTACGAGCAGTACTTC; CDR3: CASSLGVAGTYEQYF
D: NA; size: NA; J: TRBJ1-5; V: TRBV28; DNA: TGTGCCAGCAGGACTGGGTCGGAGCCCCAGCATTTT; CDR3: CASRTGSEPQHF
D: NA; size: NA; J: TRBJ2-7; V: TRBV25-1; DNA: TGTGCCAGCAGTGAATCGATCGAGCAGTACTTC; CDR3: CASSESIEQYF
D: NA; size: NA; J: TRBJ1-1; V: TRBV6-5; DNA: TGTGCCAGCAGTTACCTCCAGGCAGGAATAGCTTTCTTT; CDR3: CASSYLQAGIAFF
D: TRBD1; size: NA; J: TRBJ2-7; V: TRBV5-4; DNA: TGTGCCAGCAGCTTGGGACAGGGGCGGCCGTACGAGCAGTACTTC; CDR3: CASSLGQGRPYEQYF
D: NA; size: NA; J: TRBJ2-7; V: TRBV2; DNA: TGTGCCAGCAGTCCGGACAACTCCTACGAGCAGTACTTC; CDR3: CASSPDNSYEQYF